The 10 T cell receptor beta chains given below trace back to one sample, sequenced in a study of cytotoxic CD8 clonotypes in ibrutinib-treated CLL. This table comes from immunoSEQ multiplex PCR, and its TCRdb copy is limited to in-frame clones, with some not included. The data hold about 200,000 clones, with 75% to 80% observed a single time. The sample here was PBMCs, taken after 12 months of ibrutinib treatment. These receptors originate from a human donor with chronic lymphocytic leukemia.

The chain joins TRBV18 to TRBJ2-5, with 10 bases that match TRBD2. Unmatched junction bases numbered 6, after V lost 3 bases and J lost 2 bases. CDR3 length equals 16 residues. The germline V gene has CDR1 KGHSH and CDR2 LQKENI. The CDR3 sequence: CASSPYMTSGQETQYF. CDR3 nucleotides: TGTGCCAGCTCACCTTATATGACTAGCGGGCAAGAGACCCAGTACTTC.

CDR3 sequence reads: CAISEQVLSYEQYF. The CDR3 DNA follows: TGTGCCATCAGTGAACAGGTACTTTCCTACGAGCAGTACTTC. The gene calls are TRBV10-3 and TRBJ2-7; D is possibly TRBD1 (5 bases). V lost 3 bases and J lost 1, with 10 bases in between. CDR3 size: 14 residues. Looked up from germline, CDR1 is ENHRY and CDR2 is SYGVKD.

V is TRBV27 and J is TRBJ2-1; 7 bases agree with TRBD2. Germline values: CDR1 MNHEY, CDR2 SMNVEV (reference sequence). The CDR3 covers 13 residues. With 4 bases clipped from V and 7 bases from J, the junction kept 4 bases outside the gene matches. In DNA, the CDR3 is TGTGCCAGCAGTTCGGGACTATTGAATGAGCAGTTCTTC. This translates into CASSSGLLNEQFF.

The chain employs TRBV5-1 and TRBJ1-1, with TRBD1 matching 7 bases. CDR1 SGHRS and CDR2 YFSETQ come from the germline V gene. V lost 1 base to trimming and J lost 4 bases; unmatched junction nucleotides: 4. CDR3 length: 14 residues. The chain's CDR3 is CASSLRQGSTEAFF. The CDR3, as DNA: TGCGCCAGCAGCTTGCGACAGGGAAGCACTGAAGCTTTCTTT.

The chain couples TRBV9 to TRBJ2-5; a possible D gene is TRBD2 (7 bases). V shed 0 bases and J shed 5 bases, with 14 bases lying between them. The CDR3 is made up of 15 amino acids. Germline V gene lookup returns CDR1 SGDLS and CDR2 YYNGEE. The CDR3 DNA is TGTGCCAGCAGCGTAGCTCCGGGGGGCCTGGAGACCCAGTACTTC. This gives the protein CASSVAPGGLETQYF.

CDR3 in amino acids: CASSMGDRGSEAFF. CDR3 sequence (DNA): TGTGCCAGCAGCATGGGGGACAGGGGTTCTGAAGCTTTCTTT. This rearrangement joins TRBV9 to TRBJ1-1; 10 nucleotides match TRBD1. The CDR3 is 14 residues long. The ends lost 4 bases at V and 6 bases at J; junction bases unmatched: 6. CDR1 SGDLS and CDR2 YYNGEE come from the germline V gene. The full variable domain, rest sourced from reference TRBV9 and TRBJ1-1, is DSGVTQTPKHLITATGQRVTLRCSPRSGDLSVYWYQQSLDQGLQFLIQYYNGEERAKGNILERFSAQQFPDLHSELNLSSLELGDSALYFCASSMGDRGSEAFFGQGTRLTVV.

V gene TRBV6-6 combines with J gene TRBJ1-2; TRBD1 aligns across 10 bases. Trimming removed 7 bases from V and 2 bases from J; junction bases left unmatched: 7. This CDR3 is built from 15 residues. CDR1 is MNHNY and CDR2 is SVGAGI in the germline V gene (reference sequence). CDR3 in amino acids: CASTNLDRGNYGYTF. DNA for the CDR3: TGTGCCAGCACCAATCTGGACAGGGGGAACTATGGCTACACCTTC.

The V call is TRBV6-5, the J call TRBJ2-2; maybe TRBD1 (6 bases). CDR3 length: 13 amino acids. Between the trimmed V and J ends, which lost 8 bases and 7 bases, there was a span of 14 bases. CDR1 and CDR2 from the germline V gene are MNHEY and SVGAGI. The CDR3 spells CASGSRDIGELFF. The CDR3 DNA is TGTGCCAGCGGGTCCCGGGACATCGGGGAGCTGTTTTTT.

The chain is built from TRBV6-5 and TRBJ1-5; a possible D gene is TRBD1 (5 bases). V was trimmed by 2 bases and J by 7 bases, leaving 12 bases between them. Germline V lookup: CDR1 MNHEY, CDR2 SVGAGI. The CDR3 contains 14 residues. CDR3 residues: CASSYRGWSQPQHF. For the CDR3, the DNA is TGTGCCAGCAGTTACAGGGGTTGGAGCCAGCCCCAGCATTTT.

CDR3 residues: CASSPGLAGVEQFF. For the CDR3, the DNA is TGCGCCAGCAGCCCGGGACTAGCGGGAGTGGAGCAGTTCTTC. The chain employs TRBV4-1 and TRBJ2-1; 14 positions agree with TRBD2. CDR3 length: 14 residues. V lost 4 bases, J lost 10 bases, and 3 bases stayed unmatched. Germline CDR1 is MGHRA and CDR2 is YSYEKL.